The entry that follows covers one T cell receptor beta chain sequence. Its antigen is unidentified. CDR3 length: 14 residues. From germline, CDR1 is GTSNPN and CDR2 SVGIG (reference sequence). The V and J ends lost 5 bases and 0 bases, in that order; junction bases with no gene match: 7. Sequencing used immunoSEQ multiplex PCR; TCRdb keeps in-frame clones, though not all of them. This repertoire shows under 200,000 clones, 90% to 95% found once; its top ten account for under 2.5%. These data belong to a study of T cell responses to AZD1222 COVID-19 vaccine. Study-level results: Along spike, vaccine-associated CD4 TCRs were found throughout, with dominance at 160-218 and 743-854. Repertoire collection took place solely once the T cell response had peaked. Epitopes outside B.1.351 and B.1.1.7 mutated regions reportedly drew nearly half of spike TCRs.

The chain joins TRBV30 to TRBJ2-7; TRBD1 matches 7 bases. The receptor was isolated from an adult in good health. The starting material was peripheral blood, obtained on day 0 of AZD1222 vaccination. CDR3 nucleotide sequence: TGTGCCTGGCGTAGACAGGGCGCCTCCTACGAGCAGTACTTC. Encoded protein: CAWRRQGASYEQYF.